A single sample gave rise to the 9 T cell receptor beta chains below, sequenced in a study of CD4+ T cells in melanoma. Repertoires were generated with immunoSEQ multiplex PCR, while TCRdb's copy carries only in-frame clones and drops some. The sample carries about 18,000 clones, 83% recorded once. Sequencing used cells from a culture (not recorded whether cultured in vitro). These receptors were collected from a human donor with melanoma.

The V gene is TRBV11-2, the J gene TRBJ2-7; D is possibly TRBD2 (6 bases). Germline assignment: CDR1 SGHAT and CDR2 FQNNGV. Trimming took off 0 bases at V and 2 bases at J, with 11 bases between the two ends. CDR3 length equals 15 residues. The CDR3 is CASSLEVGGPYEQYF. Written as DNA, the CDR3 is TGTGCCAGCAGCTTAGAGGTGGGGGGACCCTACGAGCAGTACTTC.

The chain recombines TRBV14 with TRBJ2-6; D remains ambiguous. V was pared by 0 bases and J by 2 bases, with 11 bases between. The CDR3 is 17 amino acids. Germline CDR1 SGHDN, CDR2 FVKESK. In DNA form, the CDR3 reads TGTGCCAGCAGCCAAGATCGGATTTTTGCTGGGGCCAACGTCCTGACTTTC. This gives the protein CASSQDRIFAGANVLTF. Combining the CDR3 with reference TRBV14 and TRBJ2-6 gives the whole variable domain EAGVTQFPSHSVIEKGQTVTLRCDPISGHDNLYWYRRVMGKEIKFLLHFVKESKQDESGMPNNRFLAERTGGTYSTLKVQPAELEDSGVYFCASSQDRIFAGANVLTFGAGSRLTVL.

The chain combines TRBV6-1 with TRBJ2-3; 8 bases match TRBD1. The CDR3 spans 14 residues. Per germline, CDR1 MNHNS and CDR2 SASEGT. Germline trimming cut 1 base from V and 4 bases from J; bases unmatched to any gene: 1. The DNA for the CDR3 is TGTGCCAGCAGTGAAGGCAGGGGGCCAGATACGCAGTATTTT. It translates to CASSEGRGPDTQYF.

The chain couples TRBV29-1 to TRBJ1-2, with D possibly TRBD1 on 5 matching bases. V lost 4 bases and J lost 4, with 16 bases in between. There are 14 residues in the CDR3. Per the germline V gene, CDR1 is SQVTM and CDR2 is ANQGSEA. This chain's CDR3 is CSVGMRPGLYGYTF. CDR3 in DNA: TGCAGCGTTGGGATGAGGCCAGGGCTCTATGGCTACACCTTC. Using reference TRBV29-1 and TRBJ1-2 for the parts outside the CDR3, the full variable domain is SAVISQKPSRDICQRGTSLTIQCQVDSQVTMMFWYRQQPGQSLTLIATANQGSEATYESGFVIDKFPISRPNLTFSTLTVSNMSPEDSSIYLCSVGMRPGLYGYTFGSGTRLTVV.

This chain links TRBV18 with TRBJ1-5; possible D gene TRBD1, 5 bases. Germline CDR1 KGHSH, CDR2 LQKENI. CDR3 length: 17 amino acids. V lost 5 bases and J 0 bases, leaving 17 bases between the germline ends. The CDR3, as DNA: TGTGCCAGCTCAACACAACCGGGACCCGATAGCAATCAGCCCCAGCATTTT. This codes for CASSTQPGPDSNQPQHF.

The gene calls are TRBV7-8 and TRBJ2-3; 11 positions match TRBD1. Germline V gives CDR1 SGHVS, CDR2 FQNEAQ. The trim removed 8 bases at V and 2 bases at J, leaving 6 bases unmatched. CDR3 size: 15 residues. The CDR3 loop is CASHRTGGNTDTQYF. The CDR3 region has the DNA TGTGCCAGCCATAGGACAGGGGGCAACACAGATACGCAGTATTTT.

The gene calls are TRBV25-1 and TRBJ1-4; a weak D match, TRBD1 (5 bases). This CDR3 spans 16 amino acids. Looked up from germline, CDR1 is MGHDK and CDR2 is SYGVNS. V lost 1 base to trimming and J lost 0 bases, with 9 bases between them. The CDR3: CASSELGGATNEKLFF. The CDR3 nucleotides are TGTGCCAGCAGTGAATTAGGAGGGGCAACTAATGAAAAACTGTTTTTT.

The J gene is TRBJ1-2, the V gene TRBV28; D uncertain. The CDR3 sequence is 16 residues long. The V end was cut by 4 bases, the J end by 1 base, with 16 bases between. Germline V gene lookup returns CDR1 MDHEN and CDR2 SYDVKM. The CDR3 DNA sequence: TGTGCCAGCAGTTCTATTACGAAGGGAAGTAACTATGGCTACACCTTC. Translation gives CASSSITKGSNYGYTF.

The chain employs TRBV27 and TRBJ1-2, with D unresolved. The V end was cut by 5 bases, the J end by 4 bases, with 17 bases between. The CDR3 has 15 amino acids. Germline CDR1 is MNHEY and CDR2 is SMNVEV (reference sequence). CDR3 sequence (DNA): TGTGCCAGCAGTCCCCGCGTTGACTCCGCCTATGGCTACACCTTC. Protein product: CASSPRVDSAYGYTF.